This T cell receptor (beta chain) stems from a study of Ad26.COV2.S vaccination and SARS-CoV-2 variants. This clone appeared a few times. The antigen is undetermined. Study results and limitations: Reports say spike-specific CD8+ and CD4+ T cell responses covered substantial breadth after vaccination. Similar non-spike TCR breadth was observed in recipients of vaccine and of placebo. While placebo recipients had lower spike-specific TCR breadth, vaccine recipients had more. The analyses of TCR breadth and depth may have understated the size of total T cell responses.

The CDR3 runs to 15 residues. Germline values: CDR1 SNHLY, CDR2 FYNNEI. V was pared by 7 bases and J by 5 bases, with 17 bases between. Measured with immunoSEQ multiplex PCR; TCRdb has only the in-frame clones, and not every one. The sample holds over 110,000 clones, approximately 90% seen once. The chain recombines TRBV2 with TRBJ2-2; perhaps TRBD2 as D (6 bases). The clonotype originates from a human donor who had recovered from COVID-19. The input for sequencing was peripheral blood, taken after recovery from COVID-19. CDR3 nucleotides: TGTGCCAGCACGGTGGAGGGAGGTACGACCGGGGAGCTGTTTTTT. Protein sequence: CASTVEGGTTGELFF.